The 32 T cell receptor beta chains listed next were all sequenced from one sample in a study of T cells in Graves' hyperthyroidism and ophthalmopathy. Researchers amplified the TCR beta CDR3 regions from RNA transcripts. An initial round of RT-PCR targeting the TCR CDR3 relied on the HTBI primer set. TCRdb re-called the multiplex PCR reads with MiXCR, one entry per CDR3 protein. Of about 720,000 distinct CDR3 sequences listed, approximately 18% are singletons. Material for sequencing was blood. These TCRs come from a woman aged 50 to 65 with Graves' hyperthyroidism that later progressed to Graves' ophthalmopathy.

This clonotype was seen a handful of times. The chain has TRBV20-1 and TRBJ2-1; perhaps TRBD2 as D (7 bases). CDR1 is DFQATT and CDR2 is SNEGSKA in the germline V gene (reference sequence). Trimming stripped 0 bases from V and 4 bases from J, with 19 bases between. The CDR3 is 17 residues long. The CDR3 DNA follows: TGCAGTGCTAGAGATCTCTCGGGGGGCTCCCGATACAATGAGCAGTTCTTC. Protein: CSARDLSGGSRYNEQFF.

This chain's CDR3 is CASSHLDPGLAGEETQYF. As DNA, the CDR3 is TGTGCCAGCAGCCACTTGGACCCGGGACTAGCGGGGGAAGAGACCCAGTACTTC. The chain uses TRBV9 and TRBJ2-5; TRBD2 matches 14 bases. Germline CDR1 reads SGDLS; CDR2 reads YYNGEE. The J segment lost 3 bases and the V segment lost 4 bases, leaving 11 bases of the junction unmatched. The CDR3 has 18 amino acids.

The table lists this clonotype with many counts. The CDR3 bases are TGTGCCAGCAGCCAAGAGGGGGGGACCTACGAGCAGTACTTC. Translated: CASSQEGGTYEQYF. This rearrangement joins TRBV3-1 to TRBJ2-7, with 7 nucleotides matching TRBD2. Unmatched junction bases numbered 1, after V lost 0 bases and J lost 2 bases. The CDR3 sequence is 14 residues long. Germline assignment: CDR1 LGHDT and CDR2 YNNKEL (reference sequence).

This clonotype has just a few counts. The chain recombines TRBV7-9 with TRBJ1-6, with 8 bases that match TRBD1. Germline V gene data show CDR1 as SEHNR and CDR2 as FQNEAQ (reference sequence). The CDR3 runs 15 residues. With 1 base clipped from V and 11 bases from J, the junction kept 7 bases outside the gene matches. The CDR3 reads CASSLVQGESAPLHF. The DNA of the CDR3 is TGTGCCAGCAGCTTAGTACAGGGGGAGTCTGCACCCCTCCACTTT. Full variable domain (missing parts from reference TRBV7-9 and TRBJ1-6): DTGVSQNPRHKITKRGQNVTFRCDPISEHNRLYWYRQTLGQGPEFLTYFQNEAQLEKSRLLSDRFSAERPKGSFSTLEIQRTEQGDSAMYLCASSLVQGESAPLHFGNGTRLTVT.

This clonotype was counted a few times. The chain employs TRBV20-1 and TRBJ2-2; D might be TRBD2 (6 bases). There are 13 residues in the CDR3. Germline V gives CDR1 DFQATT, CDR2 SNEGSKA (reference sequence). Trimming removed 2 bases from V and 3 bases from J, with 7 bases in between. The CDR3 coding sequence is TGCAGTGCTAGAAGGGAGGACACCGGGGAGCTGTTTTTT. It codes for CSARREDTGELFF.

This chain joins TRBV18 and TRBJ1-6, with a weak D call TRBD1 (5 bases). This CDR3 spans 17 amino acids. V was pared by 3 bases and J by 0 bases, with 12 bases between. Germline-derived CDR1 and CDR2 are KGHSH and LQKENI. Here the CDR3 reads CASSPTGRSSYNSPLHF. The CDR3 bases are TGTGCCAGCTCACCTACAGGCCGAAGCTCCTATAATTCACCCCTCCACTTT.

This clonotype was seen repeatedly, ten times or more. For the CDR3, the DNA is TGTGCCAGAGGACAGGGAGGGCCTATTAACACTGAAGCTTTCTTT. Residues: CARGQGGPINTEAFF. The chain recombines TRBV2 with TRBJ1-1; 8 bases map to TRBD1. The CDR3 spans 15 residues. Germline V gene data show CDR1 as SNHLY and CDR2 as FYNNEI. V dropped 9 bases and J dropped 2; count of bases not matched to a gene: 11.

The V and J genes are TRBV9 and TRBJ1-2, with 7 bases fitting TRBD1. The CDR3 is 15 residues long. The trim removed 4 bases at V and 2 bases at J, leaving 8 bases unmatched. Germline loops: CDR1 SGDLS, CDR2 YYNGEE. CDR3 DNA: TGTGCCAGCAGCCTAAGACAGGGTGAAAACTATGGCTACACCTTC. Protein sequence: CASSLRQGENYGYTF.

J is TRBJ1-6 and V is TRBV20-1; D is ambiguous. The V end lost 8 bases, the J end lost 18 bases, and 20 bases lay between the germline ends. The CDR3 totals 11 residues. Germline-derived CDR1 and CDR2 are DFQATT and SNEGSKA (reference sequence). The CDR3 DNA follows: TGCAGTTCCCAACGGGCGGAGCTTCCCCACTTT. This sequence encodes CSSQRAELPHF.

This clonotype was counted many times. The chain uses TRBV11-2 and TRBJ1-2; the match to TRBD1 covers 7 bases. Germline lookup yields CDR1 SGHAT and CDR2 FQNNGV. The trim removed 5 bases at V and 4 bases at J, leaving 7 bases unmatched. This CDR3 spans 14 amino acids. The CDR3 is CASSQNTGAYGYTF. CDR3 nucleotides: TGTGCCAGCAGCCAGAATACAGGGGCCTATGGCTACACCTTC.

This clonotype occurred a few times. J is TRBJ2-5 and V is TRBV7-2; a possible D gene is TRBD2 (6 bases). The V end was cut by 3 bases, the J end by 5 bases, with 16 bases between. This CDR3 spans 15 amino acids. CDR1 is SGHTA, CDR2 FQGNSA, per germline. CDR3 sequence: CASSFRRTTYETQYF. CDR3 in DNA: TGTGCCAGCAGCTTCAGACGGACTACGTATGAGACCCAGTACTTC. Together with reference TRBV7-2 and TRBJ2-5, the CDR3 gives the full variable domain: GAGVSQSPSNKVTEKGKDVELRCDPISGHTALYWYRQSLGQGLEFLIYFQGNSAPDKSGLPSDRFSAERTGGSVSTLTIQRTQQEDSAVYLCASSFRRTTYETQYFGPGTRLLVL.

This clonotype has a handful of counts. The chain's CDR3 is CSVIGGGGELFF. The CDR3 bases are TGCAGTGTTATAGGAGGGGGCGGGGAGCTGTTTTTT. The chain has TRBV20-1 and TRBJ2-2, with D possibly being TRBD1 or TRBD2 (6 bases each). The V end lost 7 bases, the J end lost 7 bases, and 13 bases lay between the germline ends. This CDR3 comprises 12 residues. The germline CDR1 and CDR2 sequences are DFQATT and SNEGSKA (reference sequence).

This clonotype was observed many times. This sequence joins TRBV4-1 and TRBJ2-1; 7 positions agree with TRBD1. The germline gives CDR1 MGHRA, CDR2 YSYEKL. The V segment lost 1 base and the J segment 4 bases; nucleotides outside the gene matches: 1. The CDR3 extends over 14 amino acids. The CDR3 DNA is TGCGCCAGCAGCCAAGGGGACAGTTACAATGAGCAGTTCTTC. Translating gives CASSQGDSYNEQFF.

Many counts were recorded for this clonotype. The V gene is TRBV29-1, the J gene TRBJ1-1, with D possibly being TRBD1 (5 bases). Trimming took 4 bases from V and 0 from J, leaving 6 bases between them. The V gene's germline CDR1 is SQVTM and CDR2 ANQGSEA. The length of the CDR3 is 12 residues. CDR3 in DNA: TGCAGCGTTGCGGGGCTGAACACTGAAGCTTTCTTT. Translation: CSVAGLNTEAFF.

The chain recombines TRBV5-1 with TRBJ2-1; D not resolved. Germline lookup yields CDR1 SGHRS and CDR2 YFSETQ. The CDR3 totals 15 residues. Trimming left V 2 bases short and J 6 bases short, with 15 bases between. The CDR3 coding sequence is TGCGCCAGCAGCTTTGCCTTATTATCAGTCAATGAGCAGTTCTTC. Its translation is CASSFALLSVNEQFF.

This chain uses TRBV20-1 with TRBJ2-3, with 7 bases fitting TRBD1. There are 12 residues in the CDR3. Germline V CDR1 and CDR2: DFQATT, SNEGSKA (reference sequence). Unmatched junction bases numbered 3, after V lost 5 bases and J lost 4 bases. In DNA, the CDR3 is TGCAGTGCTGACAGGGCCCCAGATACGCAGTATTTT. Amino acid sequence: CSADRAPDTQYF.

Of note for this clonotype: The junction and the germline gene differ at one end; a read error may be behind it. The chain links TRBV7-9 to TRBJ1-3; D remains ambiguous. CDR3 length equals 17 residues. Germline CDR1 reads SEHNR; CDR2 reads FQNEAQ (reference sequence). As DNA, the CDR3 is TGCGCCAGCAGCTCCACTCACCGGGATTCTTCTGGAAACACCATATATTTT. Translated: CASSSTHRDSSGNTIYF.

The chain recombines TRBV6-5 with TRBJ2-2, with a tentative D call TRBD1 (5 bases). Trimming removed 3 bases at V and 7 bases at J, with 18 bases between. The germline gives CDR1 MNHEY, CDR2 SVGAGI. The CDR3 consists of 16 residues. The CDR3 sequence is CASSYPTPQRGGELFF. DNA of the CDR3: TGTGCCAGCAGTTATCCCACCCCCCAAAGGGGCGGGGAGCTGTTTTTT.

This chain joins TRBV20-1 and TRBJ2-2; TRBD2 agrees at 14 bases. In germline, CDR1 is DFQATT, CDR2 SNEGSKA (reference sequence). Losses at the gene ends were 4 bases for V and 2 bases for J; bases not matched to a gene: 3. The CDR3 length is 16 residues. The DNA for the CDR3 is TGCAGTGCTACGACTAGCGGGGGGGCTAACACCGGGGAGCTGTTTTTT. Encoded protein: CSATTSGGANTGELFF.

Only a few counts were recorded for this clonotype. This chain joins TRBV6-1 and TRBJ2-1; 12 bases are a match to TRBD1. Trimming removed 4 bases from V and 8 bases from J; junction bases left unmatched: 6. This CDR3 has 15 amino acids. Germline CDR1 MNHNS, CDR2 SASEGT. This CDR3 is CASSAGTGGFHEQFF. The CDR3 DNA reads TGTGCCAGCAGTGCCGGGACAGGGGGCTTCCATGAGCAGTTCTTC.

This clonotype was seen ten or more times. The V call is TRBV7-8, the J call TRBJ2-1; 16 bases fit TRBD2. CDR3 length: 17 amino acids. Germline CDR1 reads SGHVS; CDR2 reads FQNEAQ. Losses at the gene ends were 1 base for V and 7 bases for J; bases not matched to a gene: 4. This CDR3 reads CASSLGGLAGGRNEQFF. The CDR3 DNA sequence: TGTGCCAGCAGCTTAGGGGGACTAGCGGGGGGGCGGAATGAGCAGTTCTTC.

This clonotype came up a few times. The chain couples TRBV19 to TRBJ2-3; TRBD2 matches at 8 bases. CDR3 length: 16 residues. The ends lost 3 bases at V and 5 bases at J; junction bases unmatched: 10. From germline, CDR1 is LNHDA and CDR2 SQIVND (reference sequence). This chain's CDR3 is CASSMGLAGMRDTQYF. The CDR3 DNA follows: TGTGCCAGTAGTATGGGGTTAGCGGGGATGCGAGATACGCAGTATTTT.

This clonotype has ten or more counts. CDR3 bases: TGTGCCAGTAGTATAGACGATATGACAGGGCGTAAGGGCACTGAAGCTTTCTTT. This gives the protein CASSIDDMTGRKGTEAFF. The chain joins TRBV19 to TRBJ1-1; 7 nucleotides align to TRBD1. The CDR3 covers 18 residues. Germline V gene sequence: CDR1 LNHDA, CDR2 SQIVND (reference sequence). J gave up 4 bases and V 0 bases, and 14 bases lay outside the gene matches.

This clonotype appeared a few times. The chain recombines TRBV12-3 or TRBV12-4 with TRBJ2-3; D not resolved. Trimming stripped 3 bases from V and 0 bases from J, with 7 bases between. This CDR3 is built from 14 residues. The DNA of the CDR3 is TGTGCCAGCAGTTTCTGGATTAGCACAGATACGCAGTATTTT. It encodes CASSFWISTDTQYF.

The CDR3 reads CASSFSGTSGEETQYF. CDR3 nucleotide sequence: TGTGCCAGCAGCTTCTCCGGGACTAGCGGTGAAGAGACCCAGTACTTC. The chain uses TRBV11-3 and TRBJ2-5; TRBD2 matches 11 bases. In germline, CDR1 is SGHNT, CDR2 YENEEA. CDR3 size: 16 residues. V was pared by 3 bases and J by 3 bases, with 6 bases of the junction left unmatched.

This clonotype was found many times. CDR3 in amino acids: CAIKVEANYGYTF. Here the CDR3 DNA reads TGTGCCATCAAGGTGGAAGCTAACTATGGCTACACCTTC. The chain uses TRBV10-3 and TRBJ1-2, with no clear D. The V end was cut by 7 bases, the J end by 0 bases, with 9 bases between. Germline V gene data show CDR1 as ENHRY and CDR2 as SYGVKD. This CDR3 region has 13 residues.

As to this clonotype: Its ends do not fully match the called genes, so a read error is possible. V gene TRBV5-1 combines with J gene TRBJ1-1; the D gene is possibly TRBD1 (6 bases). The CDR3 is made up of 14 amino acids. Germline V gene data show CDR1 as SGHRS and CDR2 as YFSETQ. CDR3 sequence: CASSKGDLSTGAFF. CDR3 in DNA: TGCGCCAGCAGCAAGGGGGACCTGAGCACTGGAGCTTTCTTT.

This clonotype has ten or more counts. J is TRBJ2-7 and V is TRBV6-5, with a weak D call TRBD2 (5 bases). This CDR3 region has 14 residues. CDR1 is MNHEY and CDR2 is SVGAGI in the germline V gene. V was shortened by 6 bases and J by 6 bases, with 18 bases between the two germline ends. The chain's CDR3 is CASRDSIAPLEQYF. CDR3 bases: TGTGCCAGCAGGGACTCGATAGCCCCCCTCGAGCAGTACTTC.

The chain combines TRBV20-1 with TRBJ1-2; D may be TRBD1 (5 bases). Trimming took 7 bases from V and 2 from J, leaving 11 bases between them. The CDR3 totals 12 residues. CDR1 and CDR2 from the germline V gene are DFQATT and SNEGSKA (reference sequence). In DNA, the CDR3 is TGCAGTGTTGGGGGTCTAAACTATGGCTACACCTTC. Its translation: CSVGGLNYGYTF.

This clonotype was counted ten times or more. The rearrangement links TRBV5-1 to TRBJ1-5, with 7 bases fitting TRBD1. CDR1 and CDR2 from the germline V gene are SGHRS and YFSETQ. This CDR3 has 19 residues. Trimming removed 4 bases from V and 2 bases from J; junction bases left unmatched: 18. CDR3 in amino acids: CASSTPLERGRMGNQPQHF. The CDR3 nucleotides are TGCGCCAGCAGCACACCGCTCGAGAGGGGGCGCATGGGCAATCAGCCCCAGCATTTT.

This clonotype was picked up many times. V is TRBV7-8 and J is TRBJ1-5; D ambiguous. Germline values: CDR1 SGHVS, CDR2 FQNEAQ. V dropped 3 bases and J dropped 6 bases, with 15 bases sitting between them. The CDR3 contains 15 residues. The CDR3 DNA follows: TGTGCCAGCAGCTTCTTCTCGAACGCAGGTCAGCCCCAGCATTTT. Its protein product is CASSFFSNAGQPQHF.

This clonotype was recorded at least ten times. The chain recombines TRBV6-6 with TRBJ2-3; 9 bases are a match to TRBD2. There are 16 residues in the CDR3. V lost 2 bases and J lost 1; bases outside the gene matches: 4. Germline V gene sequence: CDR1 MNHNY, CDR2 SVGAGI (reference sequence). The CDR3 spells CASSYLSGGRTDTQYF. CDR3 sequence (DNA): TGTGCCAGCAGTTACCTTAGCGGGGGACGCACAGATACGCAGTATTTT.